These 24 T cell receptor beta chains originate from one sample sequenced in a study of cytotoxic CD8 clonotypes in ibrutinib-treated CLL. Produced via immunoSEQ multiplex PCR; TCRdb's table is partial and in-frame only. The table shows about 250,000 clones, with less than 75% occurring only once. This specimen consisted of PBMCs, obtained after 24 months of ibrutinib treatment. These receptors were obtained from a human donor with chronic lymphocytic leukemia.

The chain carries TRBV27 and TRBJ2-7; D unresolved. The germline V gene has CDR1 MNHEY and CDR2 SMNVEV (reference sequence). This CDR3 spans 12 amino acids. Trimming took 6 bases from V and 4 from J, leaving 10 bases between them. CDR3 protein: CASSPNGYEQYF. CDR3 nucleotides: TGTGCCAGCAGCCCGAACGGATACGAGCAGTACTTC.

Remarks on this clone: This likely comes from a read error, as the CDR3 has no conserved phenylalanine or tryptophan at its end. The DNA is omitted, as the CDR3 cannot be located on it reliably, and the CDR3 follows TCRdb's listing. The chain joins TRBV11-2 to TRBJ1-1. The CDR3 spans 8 residues, counting both ends. The V gene's germline CDR1 is SGHAT and CDR2 FQNNGV. The CDR3 loop reads CASSPDKV.

CDR3 sequence reads: CSPWVDTQYF. As DNA, the CDR3 is TGCAGCCCATGGGTGGATACGCAGTATTTT. V usage is TRBV29-1 and J usage is TRBJ2-3; D is unclear. The CDR3 contains 10 residues. V lost 8 bases, J lost 6 bases, and 9 bases lay in between. The V gene's germline CDR1 is SQVTM and CDR2 ANQGSEA.

This chain uses TRBV5-8 with TRBJ2-1, with D hard to call. Germline CDR1 and CDR2: SGHTS and YDEGEE. Between the trimmed V and J ends, which lost 8 bases and 10 bases, there was a span of 13 bases. This CDR3 is built from 11 residues. CDR3 nucleotide sequence: TGTGCCAGTATATGGAATCTAGAGCAGTTCTTC. Encoded protein: CASIWNLEQFF.

This clone was counted only a few times. The chain joins TRBV27 to TRBJ1-2, with unresolved D. V dropped 5 bases and J dropped 5 bases, with 12 bases sitting between them. The CDR3 has 13 amino acids. Germline loops: CDR1 MNHEY, CDR2 SMNVEV (reference sequence). Here the CDR3 reads CASSRPDSYGYTF. The CDR3 coding sequence is TGTGCCAGCAGTCGACCCGACTCTTATGGCTACACCTTC.

This clone was counted a few times. The gene calls are TRBV6-5 and TRBJ2-7; D is unclear. V lost 5 bases and J lost 6, with 11 bases in between. CDR3 length: 12 amino acids. CDR1 and CDR2 from the germline V gene are MNHEY and SVGAGI. The DNA of the CDR3 is TGTGCCAGCAGTACCGGGTCAGGCGAGCAGTACTTC. Translation: CASSTGSGEQYF.

This clone was counted between two and nine times. The chain combines TRBV5-1 with TRBJ2-7; D not resolved. The V gene lost 0 bases and the J gene lost 7 bases, with 17 bases spanning the gap. Per the germline V gene, CDR1 is SGHRS and CDR2 is YFSETQ. The CDR3 has 15 amino acids. The CDR3 loop is CASSLEINRLWEQYF. The CDR3 bases are TGCGCCAGCAGCTTGGAGATAAACCGACTTTGGGAGCAGTACTTC.

The V and J genes are TRBV20-1 and TRBJ2-1, with D tentatively TRBD1 (5 bases). Germline-derived CDR1 and CDR2 are DFQATT and SNEGSKA (reference sequence). The V end lost 7 bases, the J end lost 8 bases, and 12 bases lay between the germline ends. The CDR3 covers 11 residues. For the CDR3, the DNA is TGCAGTGTACAGGAGATCGATGAGCAGTTCTTC. It codes for CSVQEIDEQFF.

The chain joins TRBV2 to TRBJ1-4, with 9 bases aligning to TRBD1. Germline-derived CDR1 and CDR2 are SNHLY and FYNNEI. The CDR3 has 13 amino acids. With 6 bases clipped from V and 4 bases from J, the junction kept 0 bases outside the gene matches. The CDR3 DNA reads as TGTGCCAGCAGGGACAGGGGTAATGAAAAACTGTTTTTT. Protein sequence: CASRDRGNEKLFF.

The sample holds a few counts of this clone. The chain recombines TRBV29-1 with TRBJ2-3; D remains unclear. V was pared by 3 bases and J by 4 bases, with 14 bases between. This CDR3 comprises 14 residues. Germline V gene sequence: CDR1 SQVTM, CDR2 ANQGSEA. CDR3 DNA: TGCAGCGTTGAGAAGGGTCAAGACCCAGATACGCAGTATTTT. Translating it yields CSVEKGQDPDTQYF.

This chain joins TRBV9 and TRBJ1-4; 7 bases are shared with TRBD1. The germline V gene encodes CDR1 SGDLS and CDR2 YYNGEE. CDR3 length: 16 residues. The V gene end was trimmed by 2 bases and the J gene end by 8 bases; junction bases not matched to a gene: 12. The CDR3 nucleotides are TGTGCCAGCAGCGTGGGACAGCCTTCCCTCGGGGAAAAACTGTTTTTT. It specifies CASSVGQPSLGEKLFF.

The chain has TRBV11-1 and TRBJ2-2; perhaps TRBD2 as D (6 bases). The CDR3 runs to 16 residues. V gave up 3 bases and J gave up 0 bases, with 11 bases separating them. In germline, CDR1 is SGHAT, CDR2 FQDESV (reference sequence). CDR3 region: CASSFQAGSNTGELFF. CDR3 in DNA: TGTGCCAGCAGCTTTCAGGCGGGATCGAACACCGGGGAGCTGTTTTTT.

The gene calls are TRBV19 and TRBJ1-4, with D unclear. The germline CDR1 and CDR2 sequences are LNHDA and SQIVND (reference sequence). There are 12 residues in the CDR3. V was shortened by 5 bases and J by 10 bases, with 11 bases between the two germline ends. CDR3 protein: CASSVVLGKLFF. In DNA, the CDR3 is TGTGCCAGTAGTGTTGTCCTGGGAAAACTGTTTTTT.

V is TRBV27 and J is TRBJ1-4; D is unresolved. The V gene lost 6 bases and the J gene lost 4 bases, with 12 bases spanning the gap. The CDR3 has 14 amino acids. Looked up from germline, CDR1 is MNHEY and CDR2 is SMNVEV (reference sequence). The CDR3, as DNA: TGTGCCAGCAGCTTCCGACACGTTAATGAAAAACTGTTTTTT. It specifies CASSFRHVNEKLFF.

This rearrangement joins TRBV9 to TRBJ1-2, with D possibly TRBD1 on 6 matching bases. CDR3 length equals 16 residues. The germline gives CDR1 SGDLS, CDR2 YYNGEE. The ends were cut back, 0 bases at V and 2 bases at J, with 14 bases in the middle. Here the CDR3 DNA reads TGTGCCAGCAGCGTAGCCCCGACAGGACTCAACTATGGCTACACCTTC. It codes for CASSVAPTGLNYGYTF. The full variable domain, its missing parts supplied by reference TRBV9 and TRBJ1-2, is DSGVTQTPKHLITATGQRVTLRCSPRSGDLSVYWYQQSLDQGLQFLIQYYNGEERAKGNILERFSAQQFPDLHSELNLSSLELGDSALYFCASSVAPTGLNYGYTFGSGTRLTVV.

The rearrangement uses TRBV29-1 and TRBJ2-2; D is possibly TRBD2 (5 bases). The CDR3 loop spans 14 amino acids. The germline V gene encodes CDR1 SQVTM and CDR2 ANQGSEA. V lost 7 bases, J lost 2 bases, and 14 bases lay in between. The CDR3 here is CSALGLENTGELFF. The CDR3 DNA reads as TGCAGCGCCCTTGGACTGGAAAACACCGGGGAGCTGTTTTTT.

This clone was observed a few times. The rearrangement links TRBV7-2 to TRBJ2-1, with D maybe TRBD2 (6 bases). The CDR3 length is 16 residues. The germline gives CDR1 SGHTA, CDR2 FQGNSA. V was cut by 1 base and J by 10 bases, with 20 bases left in between. The CDR3 DNA reads TGTGCCAGCAGCTTAGGAGCTTCGGGAGCCCTAGGGGAGCAGTTCTTC. This gives the protein CASSLGASGALGEQFF.

The chain uses TRBV9 and TRBJ2-1; 12 bases are shared with TRBD2. Trimming took 0 bases from V and 3 from J; bases not matched to a gene: 4. Germline-derived CDR1 and CDR2 are SGDLS and YYNGEE. The CDR3 length is 17 residues. The CDR3, as DNA: TGTGCCAGCAGCGTAGATTGGACTAGCGGGATCTACAATGAGCAGTTCTTC. It specifies CASSVDWTSGIYNEQFF.

The chain is built from TRBV29-1 and TRBJ2-7, with D unclear. Trimming shortened V by 4 bases and J by 0 bases, and 10 bases separated the two germline ends. The CDR3 contains 13 residues. Germline V gene data show CDR1 as SQVTM and CDR2 as ANQGSEA. The CDR3 reads CSVGGLSSYEQYF. Here the CDR3 DNA reads TGCAGCGTTGGCGGCCTGAGCTCCTACGAGCAGTACTTC.

The rearrangement joins TRBV6-6 to TRBJ1-1, with D unclear. V gave up 4 bases and J gave up 1 base, with 10 bases separating them. The CDR3 is 14 amino acids. Germline loops: CDR1 MNHNY, CDR2 SVGAGI (reference sequence). CDR3: CASSSVESNTEAFF. CDR3 sequence (DNA): TGTGCCAGCAGTTCGGTAGAGTCGAACACTGAAGCTTTCTTT.

The V and J genes are TRBV11-2 and TRBJ2-1; D is ambiguous. This CDR3 is built from 15 residues. V was pared by 5 bases and J by 1 base, with 12 bases between. Germline V gene lookup returns CDR1 SGHAT and CDR2 FQNNGV. The CDR3, as DNA: TGTGCCAGCAGCCCACAGCCCATTTCCTACAATGAGCAGTTCTTC. Translation: CASSPQPISYNEQFF.

This clone occurred once. J is TRBJ1-1 and V is TRBV29-1; 7 nucleotides align to TRBD1. This CDR3 spans 13 amino acids. The trim removed 7 bases at V and 7 bases at J, leaving 12 bases unmatched. Germline V gene lookup returns CDR1 SQVTM and CDR2 ANQGSEA. CDR3 amino acids: CSASDRVAFEAFF. CDR3 in DNA: TGCAGCGCTTCCGACAGGGTAGCCTTTGAAGCTTTCTTT.

The genes are TRBV4-1 and TRBJ1-5; maybe TRBD1 (5 bases). CDR3 size: 16 residues. The V gene's germline CDR1 is MGHRA and CDR2 YSYEKL. Trimming removed 2 bases at V and 9 bases at J, with 20 bases between. CDR3: CASSQPTHRLQGPQHF. The CDR3 bases are TGCGCCAGCAGCCAACCAACACACAGACTGCAGGGGCCCCAGCATTTT.

The gene calls are TRBV10-2 and TRBJ2-5; D call uncertain. Germline loops: CDR1 WSHSY, CDR2 SAAADI. Deletions cut 3 bases from V and 5 bases from J, with 4 bases between. The CDR3 is 11 amino acids. CDR3 in DNA: TGCGCCAGCAGTGATGTGGAGACCCAGTACTTC. The encoded protein is CASSDVETQYF.